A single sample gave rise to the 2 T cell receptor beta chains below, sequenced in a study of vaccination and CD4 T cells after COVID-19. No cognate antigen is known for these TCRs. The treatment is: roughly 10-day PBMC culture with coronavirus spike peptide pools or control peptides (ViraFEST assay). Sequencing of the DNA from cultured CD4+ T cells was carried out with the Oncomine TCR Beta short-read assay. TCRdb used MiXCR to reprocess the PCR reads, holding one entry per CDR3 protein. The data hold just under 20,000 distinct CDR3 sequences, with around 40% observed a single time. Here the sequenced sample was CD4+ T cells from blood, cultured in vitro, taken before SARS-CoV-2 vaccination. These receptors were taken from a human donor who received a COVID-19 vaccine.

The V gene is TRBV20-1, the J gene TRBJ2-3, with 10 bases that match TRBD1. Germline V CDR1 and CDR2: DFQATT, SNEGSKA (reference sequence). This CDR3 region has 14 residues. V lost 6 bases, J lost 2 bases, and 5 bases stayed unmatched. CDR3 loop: CSARDRGTTDTQYF. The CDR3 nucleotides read TGCAGTGCGAGGGACAGGGGAACCACAGATACGCAGTATTTT.

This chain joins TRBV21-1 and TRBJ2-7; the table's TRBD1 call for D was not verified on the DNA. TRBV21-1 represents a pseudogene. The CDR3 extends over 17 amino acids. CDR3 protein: CASTPPGGTGFGYEQYF. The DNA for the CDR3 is TGTGCCAGCACCCCCCCAGGAGGGACAGGGTTCGGTTACGAGCAGTACTTC.